This TCR beta chain derives from a study of regulatory T cells in long-lasting Graves disease. Time point in this sample: newly diagnosed GD, antithyroid drugs for less than 3 months. The TCR library used RNA extracted from PBMCs. Overall study findings and caveats: Results may be inaccurate due to the small sample size. Favoring TRBV28, TRBJ1-2 and TRBJ2-5 was a feature seen in persistent disease.

This CDR3 contains 16 residues. V dropped 2 bases and J dropped 6 bases, with 18 bases sitting between them. Germline assignment: CDR1 SGHTA and CDR2 FQGTGA. Libraries of TCR beta came from iRepertoire HTBI primers plus Arm-PCR of CDR3 regions. TCRdb passed the multiplex PCR reads through MiXCR, listing each CDR3 protein once. The sample lists 410,000 or so distinct CDR3 sequences, 15% occurring once. This clonotype was seen at least ten times. The antigen is unknown. The same sample was also studied in work on T cells in Graves' hyperthyroidism and ophthalmopathy. In that study: The authors deemed Graves' hyperthyroidism stable absent ophthalmopathy progression within 18 months. Among the patients, aged 18 to 65, hyperthyroidism was newly diagnosed and had lasted under 2 months.

The sequence derives from a woman aged 25-40 years with Graves disease. The sample here was peripheral blood mononuclear cells (PBMCs), taken at new diagnosis, from a patient treated with antithyroid drugs. The V gene is TRBV7-3, the J gene TRBJ2-3, with D perhaps being TRBD1 or TRBD2 (6 bases each). The CDR3 coding sequence is TGTGCCAGCAGCTTAGTCCCTAGGGGGGAGTGGGATACGCAGTATTTT. Its protein is CASSLVPRGEWDTQYF. Complete variable domain (other parts from reference TRBV7-3 and TRBJ2-3): GAGVSQTPSNKVTEKGKYVELRCDPISGHTALYWYRQSLGQGPEFLIYFQGTGAADDSGLPNDRFFAVRPEGSVSTLKIQRTERGDSAVYLCASSLVPRGEWDTQYFGPGTRLTVL.